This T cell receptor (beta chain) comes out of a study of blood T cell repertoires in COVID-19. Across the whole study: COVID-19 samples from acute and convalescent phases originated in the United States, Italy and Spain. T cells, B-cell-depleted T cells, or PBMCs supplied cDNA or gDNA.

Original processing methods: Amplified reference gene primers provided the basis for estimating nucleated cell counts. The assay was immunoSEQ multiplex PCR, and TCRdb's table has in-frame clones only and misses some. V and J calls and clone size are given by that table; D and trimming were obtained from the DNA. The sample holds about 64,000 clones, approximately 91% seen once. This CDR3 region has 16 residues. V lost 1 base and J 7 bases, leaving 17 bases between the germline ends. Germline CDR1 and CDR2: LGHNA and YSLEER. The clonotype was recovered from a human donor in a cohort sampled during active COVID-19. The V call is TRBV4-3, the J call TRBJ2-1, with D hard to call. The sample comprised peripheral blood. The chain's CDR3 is CASSQGHGISKNEQFF. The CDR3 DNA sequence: TGCGCCAGCAGCCAAGGTCATGGTATTAGTAAAAATGAGCAGTTCTTC.